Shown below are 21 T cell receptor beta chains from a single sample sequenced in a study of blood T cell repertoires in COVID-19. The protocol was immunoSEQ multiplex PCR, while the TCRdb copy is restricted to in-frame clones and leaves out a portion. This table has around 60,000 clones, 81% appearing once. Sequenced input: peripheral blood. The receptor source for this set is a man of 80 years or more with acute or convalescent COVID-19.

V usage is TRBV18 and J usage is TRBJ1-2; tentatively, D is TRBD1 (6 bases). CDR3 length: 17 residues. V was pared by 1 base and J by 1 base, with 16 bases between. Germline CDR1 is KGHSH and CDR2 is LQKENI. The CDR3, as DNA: TGTGCCAGCTCACCACGTGCAGGGGACTACCTTAACTATGGCTACACCTTC. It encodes CASSPRAGDYLNYGYTF. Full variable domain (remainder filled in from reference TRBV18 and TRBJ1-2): NAGVMQNPRHLVRRRGQEARLRCSPMKGHSHVYWYRQLPEEGLKFMVYLQKENIIDESGMPKERFSAEFPKEGPSILRIQQVVRGDSAAYFCASSPRAGDYLNYGYTFGSGTRLTVV.

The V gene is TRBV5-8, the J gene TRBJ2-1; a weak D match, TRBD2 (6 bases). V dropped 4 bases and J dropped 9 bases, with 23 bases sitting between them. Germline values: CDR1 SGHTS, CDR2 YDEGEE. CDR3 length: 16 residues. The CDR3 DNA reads TGTGCCAGCAGCGGAAGCTTGAGGAGGGGCGCAGGTGAGCAGTTCTTC. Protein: CASSGSLRRGAGEQFF.

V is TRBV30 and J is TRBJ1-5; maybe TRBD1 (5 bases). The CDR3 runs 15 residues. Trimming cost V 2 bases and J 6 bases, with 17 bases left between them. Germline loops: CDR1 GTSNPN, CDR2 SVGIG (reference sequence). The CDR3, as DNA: TGTGCCTGGAGTAATACGGGACTTCTGAGTCAGCCCCAGCATTTT. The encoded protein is CAWSNTGLLSQPQHF.

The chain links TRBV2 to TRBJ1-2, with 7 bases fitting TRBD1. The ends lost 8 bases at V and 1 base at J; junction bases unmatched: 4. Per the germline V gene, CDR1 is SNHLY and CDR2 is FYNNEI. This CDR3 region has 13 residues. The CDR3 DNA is TGTGCCAGCGGGACAGAAGTTAACTATGGCTACACCTTC. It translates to CASGTEVNYGYTF.

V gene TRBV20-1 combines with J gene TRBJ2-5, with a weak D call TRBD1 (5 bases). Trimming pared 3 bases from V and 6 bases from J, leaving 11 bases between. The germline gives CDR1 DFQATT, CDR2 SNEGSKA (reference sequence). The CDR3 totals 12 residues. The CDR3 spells CSASTTVKTQYF. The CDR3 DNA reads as TGCAGTGCTAGTACGACAGTGAAGACCCAGTACTTC.

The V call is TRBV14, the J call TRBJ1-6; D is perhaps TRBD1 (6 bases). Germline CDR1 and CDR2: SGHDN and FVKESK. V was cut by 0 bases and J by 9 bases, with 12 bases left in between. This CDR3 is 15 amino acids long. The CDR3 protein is CASSQDPRQASPLHF. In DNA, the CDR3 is TGTGCCAGCAGCCAAGATCCGCGACAGGCTTCACCCCTCCACTTT.

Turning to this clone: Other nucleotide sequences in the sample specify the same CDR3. CDR3 amino acids: CASSLGDSSGNTIYF. DNA of the CDR3: TGTGCCAGCAGCTTAGGGGACAGCTCTGGAAACACCATATATTTT. This chain uses TRBV11-2 with TRBJ1-3; the match to TRBD1 covers 7 bases. The ends lost 1 base at V and 0 bases at J; junction bases unmatched: 0. Looked up from germline, CDR1 is SGHAT and CDR2 is FQNNGV. This CDR3 contains 15 residues.

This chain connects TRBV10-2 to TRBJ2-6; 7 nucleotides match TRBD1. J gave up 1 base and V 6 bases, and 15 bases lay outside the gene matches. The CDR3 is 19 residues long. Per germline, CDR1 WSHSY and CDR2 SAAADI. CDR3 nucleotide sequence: TGCGCCAGCAGCCCTACCTCCGGGACAGAAAAGTCTGGGGCCAACGTCCTGACTTTC. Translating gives CASSPTSGTEKSGANVLTF.

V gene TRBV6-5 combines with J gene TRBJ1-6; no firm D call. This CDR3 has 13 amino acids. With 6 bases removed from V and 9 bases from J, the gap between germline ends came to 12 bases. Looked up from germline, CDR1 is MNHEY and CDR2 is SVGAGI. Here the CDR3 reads CASRDPPGSPLHF. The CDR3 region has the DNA TGTGCCAGCAGAGACCCGCCAGGTTCACCCCTCCACTTT.

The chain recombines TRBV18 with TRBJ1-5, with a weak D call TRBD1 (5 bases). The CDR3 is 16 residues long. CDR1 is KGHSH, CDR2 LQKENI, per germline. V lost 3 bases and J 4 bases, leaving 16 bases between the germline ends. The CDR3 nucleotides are TGTGCCAGCTCACCGGCCGACAGTTTGAGGAATCAGCCCCAGCATTTT. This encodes CASSPADSLRNQPQHF.

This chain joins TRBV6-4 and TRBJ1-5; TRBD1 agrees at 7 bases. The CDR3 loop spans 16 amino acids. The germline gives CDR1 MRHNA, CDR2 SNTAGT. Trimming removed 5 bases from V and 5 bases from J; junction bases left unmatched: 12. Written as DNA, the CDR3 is TGTGCCAGCAGTAACAAGACAGGGTTTATCGATCAGCCCCAGCATTTT. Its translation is CASSNKTGFIDQPQHF.

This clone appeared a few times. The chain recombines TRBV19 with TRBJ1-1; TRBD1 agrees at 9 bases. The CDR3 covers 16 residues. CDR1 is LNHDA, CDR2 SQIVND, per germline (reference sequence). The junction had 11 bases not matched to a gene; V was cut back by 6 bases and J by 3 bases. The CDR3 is CASRGSGTGLYTEAFF. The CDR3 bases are TGTGCCAGTAGGGGTTCGGGGACAGGGTTGTACACTGAAGCTTTCTTT. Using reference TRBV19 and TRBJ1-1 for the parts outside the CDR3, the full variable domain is DGGITQSPKYLFRKEGQNVTLSCEQNLNHDAMYWYRQDPGQGLRLIYYSQIVNDFQKGDIAEGYSVSREKKESFPLTVTSAQKNPTAFYLCASRGSGTGLYTEAFFGQGTRLTVV.

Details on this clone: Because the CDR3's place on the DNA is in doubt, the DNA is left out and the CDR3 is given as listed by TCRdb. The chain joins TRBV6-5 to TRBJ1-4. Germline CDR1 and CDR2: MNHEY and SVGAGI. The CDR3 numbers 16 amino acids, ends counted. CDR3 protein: CASSSSLTGANEKLFF.

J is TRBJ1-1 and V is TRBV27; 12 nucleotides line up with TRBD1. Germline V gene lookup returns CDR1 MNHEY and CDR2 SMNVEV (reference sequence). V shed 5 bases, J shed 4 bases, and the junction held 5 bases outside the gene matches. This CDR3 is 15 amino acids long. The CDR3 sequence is CASSEGQGALTEAFF. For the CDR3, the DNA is TGTGCCAGCAGTGAGGGACAGGGGGCACTCACTGAAGCTTTCTTT.

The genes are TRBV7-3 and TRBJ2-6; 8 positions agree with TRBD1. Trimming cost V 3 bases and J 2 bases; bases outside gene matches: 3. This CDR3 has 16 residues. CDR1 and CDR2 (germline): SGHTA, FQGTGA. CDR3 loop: CASSFRGPTGANVLTF. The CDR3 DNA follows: TGTGCCAGCAGCTTCAGGGGGCCCACTGGGGCCAACGTCCTGACTTTC.

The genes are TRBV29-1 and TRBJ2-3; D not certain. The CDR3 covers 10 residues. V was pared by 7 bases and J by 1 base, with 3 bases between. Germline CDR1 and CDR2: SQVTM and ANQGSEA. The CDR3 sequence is CSAGTDTQYF. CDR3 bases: TGCAGCGCCGGCACAGATACGCAGTATTTT.

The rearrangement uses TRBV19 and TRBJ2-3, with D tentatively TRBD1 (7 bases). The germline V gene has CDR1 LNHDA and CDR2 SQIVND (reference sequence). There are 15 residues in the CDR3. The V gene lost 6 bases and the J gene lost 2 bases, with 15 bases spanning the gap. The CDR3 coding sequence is TGTGCCAGTAGGTTAGGAGGGGGCCTCACAGATACGCAGTATTTT. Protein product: CASRLGGGLTDTQYF.

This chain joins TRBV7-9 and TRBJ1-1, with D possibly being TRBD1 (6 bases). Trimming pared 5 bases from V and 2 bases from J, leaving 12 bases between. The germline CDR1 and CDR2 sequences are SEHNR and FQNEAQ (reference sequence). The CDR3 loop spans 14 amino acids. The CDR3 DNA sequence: TGTGCCAGCAGCCCTGGACAGCTAAACACTGAAGCTTTCTTT. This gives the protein CASSPGQLNTEAFF.

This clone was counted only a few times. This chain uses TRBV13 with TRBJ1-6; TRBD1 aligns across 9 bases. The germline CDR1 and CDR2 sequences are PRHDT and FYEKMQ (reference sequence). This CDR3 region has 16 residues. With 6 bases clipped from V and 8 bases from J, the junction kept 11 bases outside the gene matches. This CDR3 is CASSRTRQGVDSPLHF. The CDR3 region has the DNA TGTGCCAGCAGTCGTACTCGACAGGGGGTTGATTCACCCCTCCACTTT.

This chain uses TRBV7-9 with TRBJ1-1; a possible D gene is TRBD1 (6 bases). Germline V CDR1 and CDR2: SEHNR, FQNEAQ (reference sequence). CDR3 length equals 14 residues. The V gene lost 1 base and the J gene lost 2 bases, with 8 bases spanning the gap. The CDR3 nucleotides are TGTGCCAGCAGCTTAGAAGGGGGAAACACTGAAGCTTTCTTT. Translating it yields CASSLEGGNTEAFF.

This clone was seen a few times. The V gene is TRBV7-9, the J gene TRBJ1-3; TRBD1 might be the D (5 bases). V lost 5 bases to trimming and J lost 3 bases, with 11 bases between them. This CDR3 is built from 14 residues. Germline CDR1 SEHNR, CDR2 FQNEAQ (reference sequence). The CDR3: CASSRQGGGNTIYF. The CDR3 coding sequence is TGTGCCAGCAGCCGTCAGGGTGGTGGAAACACCATATATTTT.